This TCR beta chain was retrieved from a study of blood T cell repertoires in COVID-19. Sequencing was performed with immunoSEQ multiplex PCR; in TCRdb, only in-frame clones are kept and a portion is missing. The sample has around 400,000 clones, around four fifths seen once. The sample consisted of PBMCs or T cells enriched from blood (not recorded which). The TCR originated in a woman between 50 and 59 years old who had recovered from COVID-19.

The DNA for the CDR3 is TGTGCCAGCAGCCTCCCGCGGGGGGAGCTGTTTTTT. It yields the protein CASSLPRGELFF. This chain connects TRBV3-1 (or the pseudogene TRBV3-2) to TRBJ2-2; D uncertain. V was shortened by 4 bases and J by 8 bases, with 8 bases between the two germline ends. Germline V lookup: CDR1 LGHDT, CDR2 YNNKEL (reference sequence). The CDR3 length is 12 residues.